This passage covers 27 T cell receptor beta chains from one sample sequenced in a study of siplizumab effects on memory and regulatory T cells. Measured with immunoSEQ multiplex PCR; TCRdb has only the in-frame clones, and not every one. The data contain some 62,000 clones, roughly 85% of them singletons. The specimen was memory CD4+ T cells sorted from blood. Receptors were obtained from a human donor in good health.

The chain employs TRBV27 and TRBJ1-1; 7 bases align to TRBD1. This CDR3 spans 14 amino acids. The V gene end was trimmed by 4 bases and the J gene end by 6 bases; junction bases not matched to a gene: 8. Germline V lookup: CDR1 MNHEY, CDR2 SMNVEV (reference sequence). The CDR3 loop reads CASSSGQAVAEAFF. DNA for the CDR3: TGTGCCAGCAGTTCTGGACAGGCGGTGGCTGAAGCTTTCTTT.

The rearrangement joins TRBV29-1 to TRBJ1-1, with D possibly being TRBD1 (5 bases). CDR3 length: 12 amino acids. CDR1 is SQVTM and CDR2 is ANQGSEA in the germline V gene. Trimming stripped 3 bases from V and 9 bases from J, with 14 bases between. CDR3 DNA sequence: TGCAGCGTTGAGGGGGGGGGAAGAAAAGCTTTCTTT. Amino acid sequence: CSVEGGGRKAFF.

The chain has TRBV4-2 and TRBJ1-2, with D unclear. CDR3 length equals 14 residues. V was trimmed by 2 bases and J by 3 bases, leaving 10 bases between them. Per germline, CDR1 LGHNA and CDR2 YNFKEQ. In nucleotides, the CDR3 is TGTGCCAGCAGCCAAATGGGCCGTGACTATGGCTACACCTTC. Translated, it gives CASSQMGRDYGYTF.

This clone was detected only once. V gene TRBV5-6 combines with J gene TRBJ2-5; no reliable D call. The V gene lost 5 bases and the J gene lost 1 base, with 9 bases spanning the gap. The CDR3 is 13 residues long. CDR1 is SGHDT and CDR2 is YYEEEE in the germline V gene. CDR3 nucleotide sequence: TGTGCCAGCAGTCCAAGGCCCCAAGAGACCCAGTACTTC. It yields the protein CASSPRPQETQYF.

J is TRBJ2-6 and V is TRBV12-5; weak D call: TRBD2 (6 bases). CDR1 is LGHNT, CDR2 FRNRAP, per germline. The CDR3 is 15 amino acids. Trimming cost V 5 bases and J 2 bases, with 10 bases left between them. The CDR3 nucleotides read TGTGCTAGTGGTACCGGAGGGGCTGGGGCCAACGTCCTGACTTTC. Its translation: CASGTGGAGANVLTF.

This clone has only a few counts. The J gene is TRBJ2-7, the V gene TRBV7-6; 7 bases are a match to TRBD1. Germline values: CDR1 SGHVS, CDR2 FNYEAQ. This CDR3 comprises 16 residues. Trimming removed 3 bases from V and 10 bases from J; junction bases left unmatched: 18. Here the CDR3 DNA reads TGTGCCAGCAGCTTGGCCAGACAGGGCATTCCTATCCGTCAGTACTTC. Its protein product is CASSLARQGIPIRQYF.

The chain is built from TRBV11-2 and TRBJ2-1, with D maybe TRBD2 (5 bases). The CDR3 consists of 16 residues. Germline V lookup: CDR1 SGHAT, CDR2 FQNNGV. Trimming shortened V by 2 bases and J by 3 bases, and 14 bases separated the two germline ends. This CDR3 reads CASSLLALEDYNEQFF. For the CDR3, the DNA is TGTGCCAGCAGCTTACTAGCCCTAGAAGACTACAATGAGCAGTTCTTC.

The gene calls are TRBV4-3 and TRBJ2-3; a possible D gene is TRBD2 (6 bases). There are 18 residues in the CDR3. Per germline, CDR1 LGHNA and CDR2 YSLEER. Trimming took 4 bases from V and 3 from J, leaving 23 bases between them. CDR3 region: CASSRLPVAGQLTDTQYF. The DNA for the CDR3 is TGCGCCAGCAGCCGCCTCCCGGTCGCGGGGCAGTTGACAGATACGCAGTATTTT.

V and J are TRBV27 and TRBJ2-2; 11 bases fit TRBD1. After removal of 2 bases from V and 8 bases from J, the junction contained 7 bases not matched to a gene. CDR3 size: 16 residues. CDR1 is MNHEY, CDR2 SMNVEV, per germline (reference sequence). CDR3 amino acids: CASSLDRTGGLGELFF. The CDR3 nucleotides read TGTGCCAGCAGTTTAGATCGGACAGGGGGCCTGGGGGAGCTGTTTTTT.

V and J are TRBV6-6 and TRBJ1-2; TRBD1 matches at 12 bases. Trimming at V came to 5 bases and at J to 8 bases, leaving 9 bases not matched to a gene. The CDR3 runs to 15 residues. From germline, CDR1 is MNHNY and CDR2 SVGAGI (reference sequence). CDR3 loop: CASSRPGQGARGYTF. CDR3 DNA: TGTGCCAGCAGTCGACCGGGACAGGGGGCGCGAGGCTACACCTTC.

The chain links TRBV7-6 to TRBJ2-7; D not certain. The CDR3 length is 14 residues. CDR1 and CDR2 (germline): SGHVS, FNYEAQ. V was cut by 5 bases and J by 0 bases, with 11 bases left in between. CDR3 sequence (DNA): TGTGCCAGCAGCAGATGGACCGCCTCCTACGAGCAGTACTTC. This translates into CASSRWTASYEQYF. Based on the CDR3 plus reference TRBV7-6 and TRBJ2-7, the full variable domain is GAGVSQSPRYKVTKRGQDVALRCDPISGHVSLYWYRQALGQGPEFLTYFNYEAQQDKSGLPNDRFSAERPEGSISTLTIQRTEQRDSAMYRCASSRWTASYEQYFGPGTRLTVT.

This sequence joins TRBV5-4 and TRBJ2-7; 12 bases fit TRBD2. Germline values: CDR1 SGHNT, CDR2 YYREEE (reference sequence). This CDR3 region has 17 residues. V trimming: 4 bases; J trimming: 6 bases; junction bases outside the gene matches: 14. The DNA of the CDR3 is TGTGCCAGCAGCCAAAACTACGGACTAGCGGGGACTAGCGAGCAGTACTTC. Its protein product is CASSQNYGLAGTSEQYF.

This clone has a handful of counts. One junction end does not reproduce the germline sequence, and a read error may be involved. The V call is TRBV6-5, the J call TRBJ2-7; possibly TRBD1 or TRBD2 for D (5 bases each). Germline lookup yields CDR1 MNHEY and CDR2 SVGAGI. This CDR3 comprises 10 residues. In DNA form, the CDR3 reads TGTGCCAGCAGAACCGGGACGGTTCAGTTC. As protein: CASRTGTVQF.

This chain uses TRBV5-6 with TRBJ2-3, with TRBD2 matching 7 bases. V shed 4 bases and J 4 bases; nucleotides not matched to a gene: 9. This CDR3 spans 15 amino acids. Germline assignment: CDR1 SGHDT and CDR2 YYEEEE. The CDR3 nucleotides are TGTGCCAGCAGCCCGCGACTAGCCTTGGCAGATACGCAGTATTTT. Encoded protein: CASSPRLALADTQYF.

V and J are TRBV28 and TRBJ2-2; 9 positions agree with TRBD2. The CDR3 is made up of 18 amino acids. CDR1 is MDHEN, CDR2 SYDVKM, per germline. Losses at the gene ends were 6 bases for V and 4 bases for J; bases not matched to a gene: 15. CDR3 amino acids: CASRSTLGRGGPTGELFF. Written as DNA, the CDR3 is TGTGCCAGCAGAAGCACCCTAGGGCGGGGGGGACCCACCGGGGAGCTGTTTTTT.

CDR3 region: CASSLEAGRYGYTF. The CDR3 region has the DNA TGTGCCAGCAGCTTAGAGGCCGGCCGCTATGGCTACACCTTC. The chain recombines TRBV7-9 with TRBJ1-2; D gene unclear. CDR3 length equals 14 residues. Trimming stripped 1 base from V and 4 bases from J, with 10 bases between. The V gene's germline CDR1 is SEHNR and CDR2 FQNEAQ (reference sequence).

The chain carries TRBV27 and TRBJ2-2; D may be TRBD2 (7 bases). V lost 2 bases, J lost 7 bases, and 14 bases lay in between. The CDR3 is 15 residues long. Germline V gene sequence: CDR1 MNHEY, CDR2 SMNVEV (reference sequence). Here the CDR3 reads CASSLRAGAGGELFF. The CDR3 nucleotides read TGTGCCAGCAGTTTACGGGCGGGGGCAGGCGGGGAGCTGTTTTTT.

The V gene is TRBV6-5, the J gene TRBJ1-1; D perhaps matches TRBD1 (6 bases). Germline values: CDR1 MNHEY, CDR2 SVGAGI. The V end lost 4 bases, the J end lost 4 bases, and 16 bases lay between the germline ends. This CDR3 spans 15 amino acids. The CDR3 loop reads CASSWGRGVGTEAFF. DNA for the CDR3: TGTGCCAGCAGTTGGGGTAGGGGGGTTGGCACTGAAGCTTTCTTT.

The chain links TRBV7-7 to TRBJ2-3; TRBD2 aligns across 7 bases. CDR1 is SSHAT and CDR2 is FNYEAQ in the germline V gene (reference sequence). J was trimmed by 1 base and V by 1 base; bases with no gene match: 2. There are 15 residues in the CDR3. The CDR3 protein is CASSLGAGGTDTQYF. As DNA, the CDR3 is TGTGCCAGCAGCTTAGGGGCGGGGGGCACAGATACGCAGTATTTT.

The rearrangement links TRBV7-6 to TRBJ2-5; D is uncertain. The germline CDR1 and CDR2 sequences are SGHVS and FNYEAQ. The CDR3 is 12 amino acids. V lost 5 bases and J 1 base, leaving 5 bases between the germline ends. The DNA of the CDR3 is TGTGCCAGCAGCAACCCCCAAGAGACCCAGTACTTC. Protein product: CASSNPQETQYF.

The sample holds a few counts of this clone. This chain uses TRBV10-3 with TRBJ1-1; no clear D. The CDR3 spans 14 residues. V was clipped by 4 bases and J by 1 base, with 10 bases between them. Germline V gene lookup returns CDR1 ENHRY and CDR2 SYGVKD. The CDR3 DNA reads as TGTGCCATCAGTGGAAGGCAGGCGAACACTGAAGCTTTCTTT. Protein product: CAISGRQANTEAFF.

The genes are TRBV7-2 and TRBJ1-2; 7 bases agree with TRBD1. The V and J ends lost 5 bases and 10 bases, in that order; junction bases with no gene match: 10. The CDR3 extends over 13 amino acids. From germline, CDR1 is SGHTA and CDR2 FQGNSA. CDR3 in DNA: TGTGCCAGCAGCCCACAGGGGAATCGTGTCTACACCTTC. This gives the protein CASSPQGNRVYTF.

This clone appeared a few times. The chain combines TRBV5-5 with TRBJ1-1; D is perhaps TRBD1 (5 bases). This CDR3 spans 14 amino acids. The germline gives CDR1 SGHKS, CDR2 YYEKEE (reference sequence). Trimming removed 1 base from V and 2 bases from J, with 9 bases in between. CDR3: CASSLLQGNTEAFF. The CDR3 DNA is TGTGCCAGCAGCTTGTTGCAGGGTAACACTGAAGCTTTCTTT.

The V and J genes are TRBV4-2 and TRBJ1-4; D gene ambiguous. The ends were cut back, 1 base at V and 4 bases at J, with 10 bases in the middle. The CDR3 covers 15 residues. CDR1 and CDR2 from the germline V gene are LGHNA and YNFKEQ. This chain's CDR3 is CASSQGSRNNEKLFF. The CDR3 DNA reads TGTGCCAGCAGCCAAGGATCCCGGAATAATGAAAAACTGTTTTTT.

The V call is TRBV7-3, the J call TRBJ1-4; D may be TRBD1 (5 bases). Trimming left V 3 bases short and J 12 bases short, with 14 bases between. This CDR3 spans 13 amino acids. Germline V gene data show CDR1 as SGHTA and CDR2 as FQGTGA. CDR3 nucleotide sequence: TGTGCCAGCAGCTTTTTGGCGGGGGTTCAACTGTTTTTT. It translates to CASSFLAGVQLFF. The full variable domain, in which reference TRBV7-3 and TRBJ1-4 provide the parts outside the CDR3, is GAGVSQTPSNKVTEKGKYVELRCDPISGHTALYWYRQSLGQGPEFLIYFQGTGAADDSGLPNDRFFAVRPEGSVSTLKIQRTERGDSAVYLCASSFLAGVQLFFGSGTQLSVL.

The chain joins TRBV5-6 to TRBJ1-4, with D hard to call. CDR1 and CDR2 from the germline V gene are SGHDT and YYEEEE. The CDR3 is made up of 14 amino acids. Between the trimmed V and J ends, which lost 2 bases and 4 bases, there was a span of 9 bases. The chain's CDR3 is CASSLEPSNEKLFF. The CDR3 bases are TGTGCCAGCAGCTTAGAACCGAGTAATGAAAAACTGTTTTTT.

V is TRBV5-1 and J is TRBJ1-2; D may be TRBD1 (6 bases). The CDR3 has 15 residues. The V end was cut by 1 base, the J end by 6 bases, with 16 bases between. Germline lookup yields CDR1 SGHRS and CDR2 YFSETQ. In DNA, the CDR3 is TGCGCCAGCAGCTTGATTCTCGCAGGGGATGATGGCTACACCTTC. Its translation: CASSLILAGDDGYTF. Variable domain in full (rest from reference TRBV5-1 and TRBJ1-2): KAGVTQTPRYLIKTRGQQVTLSCSPISGHRSVSWYQQTPGQGLQFLFEYFSETQRNKGNFPGRFSGRQFSNSRSEMNVSTLELGDSALYLCASSLILAGDDGYTFGSGTRLTVV.